This T cell receptor (beta chain) was profiled in a study of T-cell reconstitution after alpha-beta-depleted transplantation in children. At least ten counts were recorded for this clonotype. The V end lost 5 bases, the J end lost 3 bases, and 13 bases lay between the germline ends. The CDR3 length is 14 residues. Unique molecular identifiers were used in preparing the TCRbeta library. Using its own MiXCR run on the PCR reads, TCRdb lists one record per CDR3 protein. The sample records approximately 240,000 distinct CDR3 sequences, about 9.2% being singletons. The source material was PBMCs from the stem cell graft donor, sampled from the stem cell graft. V and J are TRBV12-3 or TRBV12-4 and TRBJ1-1; tentative D call: TRBD1 (5 bases). This TCR derives from a human donor who donated a stem cell graft to a child with acute lymphoblastic leukemia. The CDR3 reads CASSPSWGDTEAFF. CDR3 nucleotide sequence: TGTGCCAGCAGTCCCAGTTGGGGGGACACTGAAGCTTTCTTT.